The clone carrying this T cell receptor beta chain was detected once. Its antigen is not known. This sample is part of a study of T cell repertoires in ileal Crohn's disease. Study overall: Thiopurines (under 12) or anti-TNF agents (around 17) were given postoperatively to about half. Overall study findings and caveats: All patients with clonality above 26.8% had endoscopic recurrence.

Germline V gene data show CDR1 as ENHRY and CDR2 as SYGVKD. V lost 0 bases to trimming and J lost 5 bases; unmatched junction nucleotides: 2. The CDR3 consists of 15 residues. As for time point: inflamed ileum from the surgical specimen. Generated by immunoSEQ multiplex PCR, the TCRdb table keeps only in-frame clones and is missing some. The data show some 7,000 clones, about 85% seen once. Sequencing was carried out using ileal tissue. This receptor was identified in an adult with Crohn's disease. This chain joins TRBV10-3 and TRBJ2-2, with TRBD1 matching over 8 bases. CDR3 coding DNA: TGTGCCATCAGTGAGTCCCAGGGGGCGACCGGGGAGCTGTTTTTT. Translating gives CAISESQGATGELFF.